This T cell receptor beta chain was identified in a study of T cell responses to AZD1222 COVID-19 vaccine. The CDR3 is 14 residues long. The V segment lost 4 bases and the J segment 2 bases; nucleotides outside the gene matches: 5. From germline, CDR1 is SGHRS and CDR2 YFSETQ. Measured with immunoSEQ multiplex PCR; TCRdb has only the in-frame clones, and not every one. Of roughly 120,000 clones listed, 70% to 90% are singletons. The chain is built from TRBV5-1 and TRBJ2-7; 8 bases are a match to TRBD1. This specimen was peripheral blood, taken on day 0 of AZD1222 vaccination. The sequence was collected from an adult in good health. The chain's CDR3 is CASSLGTGPYEQYF. The CDR3 region has the DNA TGCGCCAGCAGCCTCGGGACAGGACCCTACGAGCAGTACTTC.